This is a list of T cell receptor beta chains from one sample in a study of cytomegalovirus exposure and HLA in healthy donors. The repertoire was sequenced with immunoSEQ multiplex PCR; TCRdb's copy has only in-frame clones and lacks some. The top ten hold roughly 25% of the sample, which has more than 50,000 clones, roughly 77% seen once. Sequenced sample: PBMCs. Source of these receptors: a woman between 40 and 55 years old in good health and CMV-seropositive. Each CDR3 is given with its conserved first and last residue. Fields, in order: V gene, J gene, CDR3 protein.

TRBV12-5	TRBJ2-4	CASGLVQGLENIQYF
TRBV6-4	TRBJ1-5	CASIPVQPQHF
TRBV5-1	TRBJ2-1	CASSFVGGTSYNEQFF
TRBV5-1	TRBJ2-7	CASNLGGTGNYEQYF
TRBV19	TRBJ1-4	CASSLYRGGEKLFF
TRBV7-2	TRBJ2-1	CASSPSPGDEQFF
TRBV5-1	TRBJ2-7	CASSRDYYEQYF
TRBV5-6	TRBJ1-5	CASSSSGRYSNQPQHF
TRBV7-2	TRBJ1-2	CASSLAVRDYGYTF
TRBV9	TRBJ1-1	CASSVVSLSTEAFF
TRBV29-1	TRBJ2-1	CSVEDLPDNEQFF
TRBV2	TRBJ1-5	CASHLWGGSQPQHF